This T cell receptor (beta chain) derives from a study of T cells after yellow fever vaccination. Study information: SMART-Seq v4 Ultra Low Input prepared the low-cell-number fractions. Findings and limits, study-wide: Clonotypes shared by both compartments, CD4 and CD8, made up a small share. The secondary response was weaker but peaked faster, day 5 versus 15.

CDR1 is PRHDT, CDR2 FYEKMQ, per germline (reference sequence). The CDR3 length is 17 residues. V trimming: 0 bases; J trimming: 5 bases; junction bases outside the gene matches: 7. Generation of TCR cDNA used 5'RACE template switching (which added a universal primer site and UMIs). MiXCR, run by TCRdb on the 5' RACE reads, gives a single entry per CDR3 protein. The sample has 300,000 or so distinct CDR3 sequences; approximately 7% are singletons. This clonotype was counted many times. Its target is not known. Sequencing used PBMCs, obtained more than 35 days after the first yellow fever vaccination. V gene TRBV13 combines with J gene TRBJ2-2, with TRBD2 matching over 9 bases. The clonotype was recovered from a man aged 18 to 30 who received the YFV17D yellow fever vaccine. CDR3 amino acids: CASSLGRRGGRTGELFF. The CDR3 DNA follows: TGTGCCAGCAGCTTAGGCCGGCGGGGGGGCCGAACCGGGGAGCTGTTTTTT. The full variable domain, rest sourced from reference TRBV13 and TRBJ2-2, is AAGVIQSPRHLIKEKRETATLKCYPIPRHDTVYWYQQGPGQDPQFLISFYEKMQSDKGSIPDRFSAQQFSDYHSELNMSSLELGDSALYFCASSLGRRGGRTGELFFGEGSRLTVL.